This TCR beta chain was retrieved from a study of T cell clonotyping in hematopoietic cell transplantation (dated by TCRdb to the early 2020s). Background on the whole study: Recipient samples taken before transplant were collected after cytoreduction. Recruitment of patients was conducted between 2015 and January 2017, and follow-up was continued until late 2020 or death. A total of roughly 130 blood samples were collected in the study from some 37 consecutive transplant recipients and their related donors.

On this clone: Which antigen it targets is not known. Base-call qualities are not available, and no considerably larger clone is one nucleotide away.

The germline V gene encodes CDR1 SGHRS and CDR2 YFSETQ. V and J are truncated by 0 bases and 8 bases respectively, leaving an intervening sequence of 11 bases. The CDR3 sequence holds 14 residues, the cysteine and phenylalanine included. Just the 42-base CDR3 DNA is kept, in frame starting at base 1. Sample time point, as interpreted from the label and publication: recipient sample about 28 days before transplant, after cytoreduction. Blood samples were obtained from recipients approximately 28 days before transplant and at days 30, 100 and 180 after transplant. Nuclei Lysis Solution was used to extract genomic DNA from fresh or cryopreserved unfractionated peripheral blood mononuclear cells. Overall study results and their limits: After transplant, TCR diversity in recipients dropped, and pathologically expanded clonotypes climbed progressively between day 30 and day 180. Broader TCR repertoire diversity after transplant was predicted by Inverse Simpson Index values from donors and from recipients before transplant. Just a small fraction of recipient repertoires overlapped with donor repertoires, and more than 97% appeared de novo at the given depth. The sample size was limited and the cells went unsorted, which meant the CD4 and CD8 repertoire contributions could not be told apart.

The immunoSEQ assay, a bias-controlled multiplex PCR using V- and J-specific primers, was used to amplify TCR beta CDR3 regions from genomic DNA. A proprietary barcode and Illumina adapter sequences were added to the CDR3 amplicons in a second PCR step. An Illumina MiSeq instrument was used for sequencing of the CDR3 libraries. In the original analysis: Export and quality control were done with immunoSEQ Analyzer 3.0, while downstream analyses used R Bioconductor and Immunarch. Only productive rearrangements within the normalized downsampled data set were used in the calculation of repertoire metrics. In the normalized cohort, a clonotype counted as pathologically expanded if the clonotype was larger than 5 templates. Repertoire diversity was measured with the Inverse Simpson Index. To capture all clonotypes, CMV-specificity analyses were performed on the non-normalized data set. Drawn from immuneACCESS, this table holds only the in-frame rearrangements with V and J called that TCRdb kept. Clones are partly lost; checked studies trace under half to an unresolved V gene and leave the rest unexplained. That table supplies the V and J calls and clone size; D and trimming were determined from the DNA. The sample table lists roughly 40,000 clones, 75% to 90% of them with a count of one. Together, the top ten hold roughly 2.8% of the sample.

The input for sequencing was peripheral blood mononuclear cells, taken before stem cell transplant. The sequence links TRBV5-1 to TRBJ1-4, with the D gene call left open. This TCR was recovered from a man aged 55 to 69 with acute myeloid leukemia. Some clones in this sample may be carry-over from other donors' samples. Read as DNA, the sequence is TGCGCCAGCAGCTTGGGGGGTTCGCAAGAAAAACTGTTTTTT. It specifies CASSLGGSQEKLFF.